The 24 T cell receptor beta chains in this list originate from one sample, sequenced in a study of T-cell memory formation after mild COVID-19. TCRdb itself ran the 5' RACE reads through MiXCR, one entry per CDR3 protein. The sample includes roughly 130,000 distinct CDR3 sequences, about 15% seen only once; the top ten take about 15%. Sequencing was carried out using PBMCs or a T cell subset sorted from them (not recorded which). The origin of the receptors is an adult woman who had mild COVID-19 (a few samples of this study predate the infection). Cell type and time point are not known.

The rearrangement links TRBV5-1 to TRBJ2-7, with D perhaps TRBD2 (5 bases). This CDR3 is 14 amino acids long. In germline, CDR1 is SGHRS, CDR2 YFSETQ. Trimming left V 0 bases short and J 2 bases short, with 9 bases between. CDR3 loop: CASSLDPGTYEQYF. As DNA, the CDR3 is TGCGCCAGCAGCTTGGATCCGGGGACCTACGAGCAGTACTTC.

This clonotype occurred a few times. The chain joins TRBV5-6 to TRBJ2-7, with 7 bases matching TRBD2. The ends lost 5 bases at V and 0 bases at J; junction bases unmatched: 2. The CDR3 consists of 13 residues. Looked up from germline, CDR1 is SGHDT and CDR2 is YYEEEE. The CDR3 DNA reads as TGTGCCAGCAGGTCGGGAGGCTCCTACGAGCAGTACTTC. Encoded protein: CASRSGGSYEQYF.

This clonotype was found many times. This chain links TRBV20-1 with TRBJ1-6; tentative D call: TRBD1 (6 bases). The CDR3 length is 12 residues. Germline CDR1 and CDR2: DFQATT and SNEGSKA (reference sequence). The ends were cut back, 5 bases at V and 6 bases at J, with 8 bases in the middle. CDR3 sequence: CSAVGGNSPLHF. The CDR3 nucleotides read TGCAGTGCTGTAGGGGGTAATTCACCCCTCCACTTT.

A few counts support this clonotype. This chain uses TRBV6-6 with TRBJ1-1; possible D gene TRBD1, 5 bases. The CDR3 runs 15 residues. Between the trimmed V and J ends, which lost 6 bases and 0 bases, there was a span of 14 bases. Germline V CDR1 and CDR2: MNHNY, SVGAGI (reference sequence). CDR3 coding DNA: TGTGCCAGCAGCGACAGCCGCGCGTTGAACACTGAAGCTTTCTTT. Its translation: CASSDSRALNTEAFF.

This clonotype showed up just a few times. The V and J genes are TRBV24-1 and TRBJ2-1; 10 bases line up with TRBD1. The germline V gene encodes CDR1 KGHDR and CDR2 SFDVKD. J lost 16 bases, V lost 3 bases, and 5 bases had no gene match. The CDR3 contains 12 residues. CDR3 bases: TGTGCCACCAGTGATCTGACAGGGGGCGAATTCTTC. Its translation: CATSDLTGGEFF.

There are many counts of this clonotype. This chain uses TRBV5-1 with TRBJ2-5; perhaps D is TRBD1 or TRBD2 (6 bases each). Germline V gives CDR1 SGHRS, CDR2 YFSETQ. The CDR3 runs to 16 residues. V lost 5 bases, J lost 5 bases, and 22 bases lay in between. CDR3 residues: CASSRGSGAFRETQYF. As DNA, the CDR3 is TGCGCCAGCAGTCGGGGGTCAGGGGCGTTTCGGGAGACCCAGTACTTC.

In this sample, this clonotype is medium-sized. J is TRBJ2-6 and V is TRBV11-2; D unresolved. The CDR3 is 17 amino acids. Germline V CDR1 and CDR2: SGHAT, FQNNGV. The V end lost 3 bases, the J end lost 2 bases, and 14 bases lay between the germline ends. CDR3 amino acids: CASSLVFWGTGANVLTF. CDR3 nucleotide sequence: TGTGCCAGCAGCTTGGTCTTTTGGGGAACTGGGGCCAACGTCCTGACTTTC. Based on the CDR3 plus reference TRBV11-2 and TRBJ2-6, the full variable domain is EAGVAQSPRYKIIEKRQSVAFWCNPISGHATLYWYQQILGQGPKLLIQFQNNGVVDDSQLPKDRFSAERLKGVDSTLKIQPAKLEDSAVYLCASSLVFWGTGANVLTFGAGSRLTVL.

This clonotype was observed many times. CDR3 sequence (DNA): TGTGCCAGCAGGGAGACTAGCGGGATTGACGGGGAGCTGTTTTTT. Its protein product is CASRETSGIDGELFF. The chain uses TRBV12-3 or TRBV12-4 and TRBJ2-2, with 11 bases matching TRBD2. V was clipped by 6 bases and J by 7 bases; unmatched bases: 7. This CDR3 is 15 amino acids long.

This clonotype was seen only a few times. The rearrangement links TRBV4-3 to TRBJ2-1; D could derive from TRBD1 or TRBD2 (5 bases each). Trimming pared 3 bases from V and 0 bases from J, leaving 12 bases between. The CDR3 loop spans 16 amino acids. In germline, CDR1 is LGHNA, CDR2 YSLEER. The CDR3 protein is CASSQYGDRSYNEQFF. The CDR3 nucleotides read TGCGCCAGCAGCCAGTATGGGGACCGCTCCTACAATGAGCAGTTCTTC.

This clonotype was seen only a few times. This rearrangement joins TRBV15 to TRBJ2-7; no clear D. Trimming took off 0 bases at V and 6 bases at J, with 12 bases between the two ends. Looked up from germline, CDR1 is LNHNV and CDR2 is YYDKDF (reference sequence). The CDR3 totals 14 residues. The CDR3 loop is CATSREPTLGEQYF. The CDR3 nucleotides read TGTGCCACCAGCAGAGAGCCGACGTTGGGCGAGCAGTACTTC.

In this sample, this clonotype turned up a few times. This rearrangement joins TRBV2 to TRBJ1-5; D remains ambiguous. This CDR3 region has 14 residues. Trimming left V 4 bases short and J 1 base short, with 8 bases between. CDR1 and CDR2 from the germline V gene are SNHLY and FYNNEI. CDR3 DNA sequence: TGTGCCAGCAGTGTGTATGGGAGCAATCAGCCCCAGCATTTT. It is translated as CASSVYGSNQPQHF.

This chain uses TRBV27 with TRBJ1-5; D call uncertain. V gave up 5 bases and J gave up 0 bases, with 11 bases separating them. In germline, CDR1 is MNHEY, CDR2 SMNVEV (reference sequence). The CDR3 extends over 15 amino acids. The CDR3 DNA reads as TGTGCCAGCAGTCCCAAGGCTATTAGCAATCAGCCCCAGCATTTT. Translating gives CASSPKAISNQPQHF.

This clonotype showed up just once. The rearrangement joins TRBV7-9 to TRBJ2-1; 11 nucleotides match TRBD1. The J call may not be correct, given that the DNA end is closer to TRBJ1-2. The V gene's germline CDR1 is SEHNR and CDR2 FQNEAQ (reference sequence). CDR3 length: 13 residues. DNA for the CDR3: TGTGCCAGCAGCGTAGGCGGACAGGGGGCCTACACCTTC. Residues: CASSVGGQGAYTF.

This clonotype showed up just a few times. V usage is TRBV10-3 and J usage is TRBJ2-2, with TRBD2 identical over 7 bases. Germline values: CDR1 ENHRY, CDR2 SYGVKD. The CDR3 length is 14 residues. Trimming took 6 bases from V and 1 from J; bases not matched to a gene: 2. The CDR3 loop reads CAIRASGNTGELFF. Here the CDR3 DNA reads TGTGCCATCAGGGCTAGCGGGAACACCGGGGAGCTGTTTTTT.

This clonotype has more than one count but fewer than ten. The rearrangement joins TRBV24-1 to TRBJ2-3; TRBD1 agrees at 8 bases. There are 16 residues in the CDR3. Germline lookup yields CDR1 KGHDR and CDR2 SFDVKD. Trimming cost V 2 bases and J 0 bases; bases outside gene matches: 3. CDR3 bases: TGTGCCACCAGTGATTCCTGGACAGGGAGCACAGATACGCAGTATTTT. Translating it yields CATSDSWTGSTDTQYF.

The chain links TRBV7-8 to TRBJ2-7; possible D gene TRBD2, 5 bases. CDR1 is SGHVS, CDR2 FQNEAQ, per germline. V gave up 1 base and J gave up 0 bases, with 7 bases separating them. The CDR3 is 14 residues long. CDR3 coding DNA: TGTGCCAGCAGCTTAGATGGGAGCTCCTACGAGCAGTACTTC. It translates to CASSLDGSSYEQYF.

The chain couples TRBV23-1 to TRBJ2-7, with 8 positions matching TRBD2. TRBV23-1 is known as an ORF, though its function is uncertain. This CDR3 region has 19 residues. V shed 0 bases and J 2 bases; nucleotides not matched to a gene: 15. DNA of the CDR3: TGCGCCAGCAGTCAATCGGACGGGATGATAGCGGGGATTGCCTACGAGCAGTACTTC. Protein product: CASSQSDGMIAGIAYEQYF.

This clonotype occurred many times. The chain is built from TRBV24-1 and TRBJ2-1; 8 bases line up with TRBD2. CDR1 KGHDR and CDR2 SFDVKD come from the germline V gene. This CDR3 contains 15 residues. The J segment lost 3 bases and the V segment lost 5 bases, leaving 5 bases of the junction unmatched. In nucleotides, the CDR3 is TGTGCCACCAGTGCCTTGCGGGAGGACTACAATGAGCAGTTCTTC. It codes for CATSALREDYNEQFF.

The table lists this clonotype with a count of one. The genes are TRBV4-1 and TRBJ2-7; the D gene is possibly TRBD2 (5 bases). This CDR3 spans 16 amino acids. The V gene lost 0 bases and the J gene lost 2 bases, with 14 bases spanning the gap. Germline V gene lookup returns CDR1 MGHRA and CDR2 YSYEKL. Written as DNA, the CDR3 is TGCGCCAGCAGCCAAGATGATAACGGACTTACCTACGAGCAGTACTTC. Its translation: CASSQDDNGLTYEQYF.

This clonotype was seen a few times. The chain is built from TRBV20-1 and TRBJ2-3, with 7 bases fitting TRBD2. After removal of 3 bases from V and 0 bases from J, the junction contained 6 bases not matched to a gene. The CDR3 spans 15 residues. Germline V CDR1 and CDR2: DFQATT, SNEGSKA (reference sequence). CDR3 loop: CSARTSWTSTDTQYF. Here the CDR3 DNA reads TGCAGTGCTAGGACTAGCTGGACTAGCACAGATACGCAGTATTTT.

This clonotype came up a few times. V gene TRBV19 combines with J gene TRBJ1-1; D is unclear. The germline gives CDR1 LNHDA, CDR2 SQIVND (reference sequence). V gave up 8 bases and J gave up 3 bases, with 7 bases separating them. The CDR3 covers 11 residues. This chain's CDR3 is CASFGYTEAFF. As DNA, the CDR3 is TGTGCCAGTTTCGGGTACACTGAAGCTTTCTTT.

This chain connects TRBV20-1 to TRBJ1-5, with D tentatively TRBD1 (5 bases). The V end lost 5 bases, the J end lost 0 bases, and 11 bases lay between the germline ends. CDR3 length: 14 residues. The germline gives CDR1 DFQATT, CDR2 SNEGSKA (reference sequence). In nucleotides, the CDR3 is TGCAGTGCTGGTACGGGGGATAGCAATCAGCCCCAGCATTTT. Amino acids: CSAGTGDSNQPQHF.

J is TRBJ2-1 and V is TRBV5-1, with TRBD1 as a possible D gene (6 bases). The germline V gene encodes CDR1 SGHRS and CDR2 YFSETQ. V lost 2 bases and J lost 4, with 13 bases in between. The CDR3 spans 15 residues. The CDR3 spells CASSFAGAPYNEQFF. The CDR3 DNA reads TGCGCCAGCAGCTTCGCAGGGGCCCCTTACAATGAGCAGTTCTTC.

The chain is built from TRBV29-1 and TRBJ2-3, with 8 bases aligning to TRBD2. V trimming: 2 bases; J trimming: 4 bases; junction bases outside the gene matches: 5. CDR3 length: 14 residues. CDR1 is SQVTM and CDR2 is ANQGSEA in the germline V gene. In DNA, the CDR3 is TGCAGCGTTGAAACGGGGGGGTACCCAGATACGCAGTATTTT. It translates to CSVETGGYPDTQYF.